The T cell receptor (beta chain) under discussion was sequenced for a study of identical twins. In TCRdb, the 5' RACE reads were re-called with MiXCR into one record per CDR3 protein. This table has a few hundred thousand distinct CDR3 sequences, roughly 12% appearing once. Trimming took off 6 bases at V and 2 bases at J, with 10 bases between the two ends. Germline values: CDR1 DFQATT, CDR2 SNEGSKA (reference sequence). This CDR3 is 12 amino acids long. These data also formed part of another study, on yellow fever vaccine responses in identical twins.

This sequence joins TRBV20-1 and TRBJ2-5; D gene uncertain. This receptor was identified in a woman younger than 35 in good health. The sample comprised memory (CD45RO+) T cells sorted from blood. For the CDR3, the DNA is TGCAGTGCCACGAAAGGTCAAGAGACCCAGTACTTC. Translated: CSATKGQETQYF.